The 20 T cell receptor beta chains presented below share a single source sample, sequenced in a study of OX40 agonist ivuxolimab in advanced cancers. The data were produced by immunoSEQ multiplex PCR, yet TCRdb's version contains in-frame clones alone and is incomplete. The repertoire holds about 36,000 clones, under 85% seen once, with roughly 10% in the top ten. Sequenced here: CD4+ or CD8+ T cells sorted from blood, sampled in a trial of the OX40 agonist ivuxolimab. The source of these receptors is an adult with an advanced solid tumor such as melanoma, head and neck, liver or kidney cancer.

V and J are TRBV4-1 and TRBJ2-7, with 10 bases lining up with TRBD1. The V gene's germline CDR1 is MGHRA and CDR2 YSYEKL. The J segment lost 3 bases and the V segment lost 2 bases, leaving 4 bases of the junction unmatched. This CDR3 comprises 15 residues. CDR3 sequence: CASSQRGQGFYEQYF. CDR3 DNA: TGCGCCAGCAGCCAAAGGGGACAGGGGTTCTACGAGCAGTACTTC.

The CDR3, as DNA: TGTGCCAGCTCACCCACCCCCAGCACAGATACGCAGTATTTT. Its protein is CASSPTPSTDTQYF. The chain joins TRBV18 to TRBJ2-3, with D hard to call. The CDR3 has 14 residues. CDR1 is KGHSH, CDR2 LQKENI, per germline. V lost 3 bases and J 0 bases, leaving 7 bases between the germline ends.

The chain joins TRBV7-7 to TRBJ1-3, with D unclear. The CDR3 contains 14 residues. Between the trimmed V and J ends, which lost 5 bases and 2 bases, there was a span of 10 bases. The germline V gene has CDR1 SSHAT and CDR2 FNYEAQ (reference sequence). CDR3 in amino acids: CASSPGGPGNTIYF. The CDR3 DNA reads as TGTGCCAGCAGCCCTGGTGGGCCTGGAAACACCATATATTTT.

This clone is a singleton in its sample. J is TRBJ2-5 and V is TRBV16, with 7 bases matching TRBD1. Germline V gives CDR1 KGHSY, CDR2 FQNENV. V shed 2 bases, J shed 3 bases, and the junction held 6 bases outside the gene matches. CDR3 length: 15 amino acids. CDR3 DNA: TGTGCCAGCAGCCAAACTTCCGACAGGGAAGAGACCCAGTACTTC. Encoded protein: CASSQTSDREETQYF.

The V gene is TRBV27, the J gene TRBJ2-5; TRBD2 aligns across 10 bases. The V gene's germline CDR1 is MNHEY and CDR2 SMNVEV (reference sequence). CDR3 length: 18 amino acids. The J segment lost 3 bases and the V segment lost 6 bases, leaving 16 bases of the junction unmatched. Written as DNA, the CDR3 is TGTGCCAGCAGACGATTTTGGGGTAGCGGGGGGTTGGAAGAGACCCAGTACTTC. As protein: CASRRFWGSGGLEETQYF.

The genes are TRBV6-5 and TRBJ2-7; 8 bases match TRBD1. V lost 6 bases and J lost 3; bases outside the gene matches: 4. CDR1 MNHEY and CDR2 SVGAGI come from the germline V gene. The CDR3 has 13 amino acids. DNA of the CDR3: TGTGCCAGCAGACGGGACAGGTACTACGAGCAGTACTTC. Translated: CASRRDRYYEQYF.

This sequence joins TRBV9 and TRBJ2-3; D is uncertain. V lost 5 bases to trimming and J lost 7 bases, with 14 bases between them. There are 13 residues in the CDR3. The germline V gene encodes CDR1 SGDLS and CDR2 YYNGEE. For the CDR3, the DNA is TGTGCCAGCAGTGAAAATACTTACAATACGCAGTATTTT. Translation gives CASSENTYNTQYF. Using reference TRBV9 and TRBJ2-3 for the parts outside the CDR3, the full variable domain is DSGVTQTPKHLITATGQRVTLRCSPRSGDLSVYWYQQSLDQGLQFLIQYYNGEERAKGNILERFSAQQFPDLHSELNLSSLELGDSALYFCASSENTYNTQYFGPGTRLTVL.

In this sample, this clone turned up once. The junction does not match germline at one end; this may be a read error. The chain recombines TRBV25-1 with TRBJ1-5; D is uncertain. Germline V gene data show CDR1 as MGHDK and CDR2 as SYGVNS. The CDR3 totals 12 residues. CDR3 residues: CASQVANEPQHF. DNA of the CDR3: TGTGCCAGCCAGGTGGCCAATGAGCCCCAGCATTTT.

A single count supports this clone. The rearrangement uses TRBV4-1 and TRBJ2-7; D could derive from TRBD1 or TRBD2 (5 bases each). CDR1 MGHRA and CDR2 YSYEKL come from the germline V gene. Trimming took 4 bases from V and 11 from J, leaving 24 bases between them. The CDR3 is 15 amino acids. The DNA for the CDR3 is TGCGCCAGCAGCCCGGAGGACGCTTTGTTTGGGGCGAAGTACTTC. Residues: CASSPEDALFGAKYF.

The CDR3 sequence is CASSEQRGYQETQYF. The CDR3 DNA sequence: TGTGCCAGCAGTGAACAGCGGGGGTACCAAGAGACCCAGTACTTC. The chain has TRBV2 and TRBJ2-5; TRBD2 matches 8 bases. Germline CDR1 and CDR2: SNHLY and FYNNEI. CDR3 length: 15 amino acids. The ends lost 2 bases at V and 0 bases at J; junction bases unmatched: 2.

The rearrangement uses TRBV5-5 and TRBJ2-7; D might be TRBD1 (5 bases). CDR3 size: 15 residues. With 2 bases removed from V and 2 bases from J, the gap between germline ends came to 14 bases. CDR1 and CDR2 (germline): SGHKS, YYEKEE (reference sequence). Written as DNA, the CDR3 is TGTGCCAGCAGCTTCGGTAGGGGCGATCCCTACGAGCAGTACTTC. It codes for CASSFGRGDPYEQYF.

In the case of this clone: It differs at one base from a far larger clone, so likely a read error. The same CDR3 can be traced to other DNA sequences in this sample. CDR3 bases: TGCGCCAGCAGCCCTGTGGAGGAAAGCTCCTACGAACAGTACTTC. Amino acid sequence: CASSPVEESSYEQYF. The chain couples TRBV4-1 to TRBJ2-7; D may be TRBD2 (5 bases). Germline lookup yields CDR1 MGHRA and CDR2 YSYEKL. The CDR3 sequence is 15 residues long.

The chain joins TRBV9 to TRBJ2-1, with D unclear. Trimming took 0 bases from V and 4 from J, leaving 5 bases between them. CDR1 SGDLS and CDR2 YYNGEE come from the germline V gene. CDR3 length equals 13 residues. CDR3 sequence reads: CASSVEGYNEQFF. CDR3 coding DNA: TGTGCCAGCAGCGTAGAAGGATACAATGAGCAGTTCTTC.

The rearrangement uses TRBV7-9 and TRBJ1-1; 10 bases line up with TRBD1. The CDR3 consists of 15 residues. Germline V gene lookup returns CDR1 SEHNR and CDR2 FQNEAQ (reference sequence). V trimming: 6 bases; J trimming: 3 bases; junction bases outside the gene matches: 7. The CDR3, as DNA: TGTGCCAGCAGTCGGATGACAGGGGGCTACACTGAAGCTTTCTTT. Residues: CASSRMTGGYTEAFF.

The rearrangement links TRBV5-6 to TRBJ1-2; no clear D. Deletions cut 0 bases from V and 4 bases from J, with 13 bases between. The germline V gene encodes CDR1 SGHDT and CDR2 YYEEEE. The CDR3 spans 15 residues. CDR3 sequence: CASSLVGLEAYGYTF. The DNA for the CDR3 is TGTGCCAGCAGCTTGGTTGGGCTTGAAGCCTATGGCTACACCTTC. Using reference TRBV5-6 and TRBJ1-2 for the parts outside the CDR3, the full variable domain is DAGVTQSPTHLIKTRGQQVTLRCSPKSGHDTVSWYQQALGQGPQFIFQYYEEEERQRGNFPDRFSGHQFPNYSSELNVNALLLGDSALYLCASSLVGLEAYGYTFGSGTRLTVV.

This clone is deemed medium-sized. The chain carries TRBV19 and TRBJ1-1; D remains unclear. The V gene lost 4 bases and the J gene lost 4 bases, with 10 bases spanning the gap. This CDR3 is 13 amino acids long. CDR1 LNHDA and CDR2 SQIVND come from the germline V gene (reference sequence). The CDR3 DNA is TGTGCCAGTAGTACCTCCTGGAGCACTGAAGCTTTCTTT. Its translation: CASSTSWSTEAFF.

The rearrangement joins TRBV6-6 to TRBJ1-2; 12 positions agree with TRBD1. CDR3 length: 15 amino acids. From germline, CDR1 is MNHNY and CDR2 SVGAGI (reference sequence). Trimming cost V 4 bases and J 5 bases; bases outside gene matches: 5. The CDR3 reads CASSLGTGGPYGYTF. The DNA for the CDR3 is TGTGCCAGCAGTTTGGGGACAGGGGGCCCTTATGGCTACACCTTC.

The chain links TRBV28 to TRBJ1-5; D unresolved. Germline V gives CDR1 MDHEN, CDR2 SYDVKM. Trimming took 6 bases from V and 3 from J, leaving 9 bases between them. The CDR3 runs to 13 residues. The DNA for the CDR3 is TGTGCCAGCAGGGCCGGGCTCAATCAGCCCCAGCATTTT. This encodes CASRAGLNQPQHF.

The chain combines TRBV5-1 with TRBJ2-7, with D unresolved. The CDR3 runs to 15 residues. CDR1 is SGHRS and CDR2 is YFSETQ in the germline V gene. The V gene lost 2 bases and the J gene lost 0 bases, with 12 bases spanning the gap. CDR3 nucleotide sequence: TGCGCCAGCAGCTTCGTGGGCCCCACCTCCTACGAGCAGTACTTC. It yields the protein CASSFVGPTSYEQYF.

The gene calls are TRBV5-8 and TRBJ1-6; the match to TRBD1 covers 7 bases. The J segment lost 4 bases and the V segment lost 2 bases, leaving 0 bases of the junction unmatched. Germline V gene sequence: CDR1 SGHTS, CDR2 YDEGEE. The CDR3 totals 14 residues. The CDR3 DNA follows: TGTGCCAGCAGCTTCAGGGGGTATAATTCACCCCTCCACTTT. Its translation: CASSFRGYNSPLHF.